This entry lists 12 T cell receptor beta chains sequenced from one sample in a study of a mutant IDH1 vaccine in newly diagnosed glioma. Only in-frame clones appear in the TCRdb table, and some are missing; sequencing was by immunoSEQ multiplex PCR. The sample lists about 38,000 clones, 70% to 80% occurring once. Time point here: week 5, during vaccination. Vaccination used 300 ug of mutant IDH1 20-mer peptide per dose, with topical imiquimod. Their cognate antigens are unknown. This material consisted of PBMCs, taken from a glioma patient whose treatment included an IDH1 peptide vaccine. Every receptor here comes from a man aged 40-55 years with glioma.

The CDR3 DNA sequence: TGTGCCAGCAGTGTACCCAAGGGGCGGTTTTTTGAAGCTTTCTTT. Translating gives CASSVPKGRFFEAFF. V usage is TRBV2 and J usage is TRBJ1-1; D is possibly TRBD1 (5 bases). Germline CDR1 SNHLY, CDR2 FYNNEI. The CDR3 sequence is 15 residues long. V was pared by 4 bases and J by 7 bases, with 19 bases between. The entire variable domain, with the rest obtained from reference TRBV2 and TRBJ1-1, is as follows: EPEVTQTPSHQVTQMGQEVILRCVPISNHLYFYWYRQILGQKVEFLVSFYNNEISEKSEIFDDQFSVERPDGSNFTLKIRSTKLEDSAMYFCASSVPKGRFFEAFFGQGTRLTVV.

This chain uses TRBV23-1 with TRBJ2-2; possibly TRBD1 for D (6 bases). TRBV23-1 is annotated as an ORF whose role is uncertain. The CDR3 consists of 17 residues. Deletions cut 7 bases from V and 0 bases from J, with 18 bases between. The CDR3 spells CASTRVGHLTNTGELFF. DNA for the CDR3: TGCGCCAGCACCCGAGTGGGACACCTAACGAACACCGGGGAGCTGTTTTTT.

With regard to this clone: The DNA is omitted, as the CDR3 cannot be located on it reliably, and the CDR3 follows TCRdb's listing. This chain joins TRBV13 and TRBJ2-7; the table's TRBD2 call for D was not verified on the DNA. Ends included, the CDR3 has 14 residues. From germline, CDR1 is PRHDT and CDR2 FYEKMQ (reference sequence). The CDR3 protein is CASSFGAGAISRYF.

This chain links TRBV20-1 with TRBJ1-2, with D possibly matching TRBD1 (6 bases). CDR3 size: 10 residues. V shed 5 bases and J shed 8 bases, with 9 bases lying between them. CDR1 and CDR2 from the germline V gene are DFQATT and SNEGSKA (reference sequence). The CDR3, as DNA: TGCAGTGCTTACAGGGACGGCTACACCTTC. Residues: CSAYRDGYTF.

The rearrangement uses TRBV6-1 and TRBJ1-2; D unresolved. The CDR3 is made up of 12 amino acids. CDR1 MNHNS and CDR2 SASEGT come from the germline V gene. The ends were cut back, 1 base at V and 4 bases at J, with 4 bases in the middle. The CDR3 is CASSEGGYGYTF. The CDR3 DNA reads TGTGCCAGCAGTGAAGGGGGCTATGGCTACACCTTC.

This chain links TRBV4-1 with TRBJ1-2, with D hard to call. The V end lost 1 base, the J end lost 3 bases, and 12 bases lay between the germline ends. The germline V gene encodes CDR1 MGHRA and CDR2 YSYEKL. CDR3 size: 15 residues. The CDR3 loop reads CASSQVAAWDYGYTF. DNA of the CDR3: TGCGCCAGCAGCCAAGTAGCAGCGTGGGACTATGGCTACACCTTC.

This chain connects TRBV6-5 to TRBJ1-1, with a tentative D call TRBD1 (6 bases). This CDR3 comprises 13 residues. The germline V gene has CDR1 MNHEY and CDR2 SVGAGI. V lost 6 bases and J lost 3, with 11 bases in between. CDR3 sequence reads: CASRTHRDTEAFF. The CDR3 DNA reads TGTGCCAGCAGAACCCACAGGGACACTGAAGCTTTCTTT.

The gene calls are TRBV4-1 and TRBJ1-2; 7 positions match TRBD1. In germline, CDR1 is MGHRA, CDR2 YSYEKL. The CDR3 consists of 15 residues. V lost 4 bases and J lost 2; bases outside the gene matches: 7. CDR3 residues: CASSPVGQRNYGYTF. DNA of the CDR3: TGCGCCAGCAGCCCCGTGGGACAGCGAAACTATGGCTACACCTTC.

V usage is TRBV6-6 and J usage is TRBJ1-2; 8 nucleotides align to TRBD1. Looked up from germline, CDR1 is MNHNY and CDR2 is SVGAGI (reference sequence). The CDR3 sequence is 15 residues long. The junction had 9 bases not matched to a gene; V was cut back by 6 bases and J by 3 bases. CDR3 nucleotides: TGTGCCAGCAGCACGACAGGGGAAAGTTACTATGGCTACACCTTC. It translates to CASSTTGESYYGYTF.

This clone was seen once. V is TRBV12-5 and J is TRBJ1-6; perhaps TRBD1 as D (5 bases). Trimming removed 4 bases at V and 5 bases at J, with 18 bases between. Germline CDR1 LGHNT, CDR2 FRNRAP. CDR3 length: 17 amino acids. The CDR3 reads CASGSQLGGVNNSPLHF. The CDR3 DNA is TGTGCTAGTGGTTCGCAACTAGGAGGGGTGAATAATTCACCCCTCCACTTT. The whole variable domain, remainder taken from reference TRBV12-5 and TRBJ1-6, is DARVTQTPRHKVTEMGQEVTMRCQPILGHNTVFWYRQTMMQGLELLAYFRNRAPLDDSGMPKDRFSAEMPDATLATLKIQPSEPRDSAVYFCASGSQLGGVNNSPLHFGNGTRLTVT.

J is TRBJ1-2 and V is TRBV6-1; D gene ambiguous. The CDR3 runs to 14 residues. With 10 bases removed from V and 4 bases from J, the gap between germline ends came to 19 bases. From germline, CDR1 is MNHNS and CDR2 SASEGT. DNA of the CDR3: TGTGCCACCAAGAATGAGTTTGCCCGCTATGGCTACACCTTC. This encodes CATKNEFARYGYTF.

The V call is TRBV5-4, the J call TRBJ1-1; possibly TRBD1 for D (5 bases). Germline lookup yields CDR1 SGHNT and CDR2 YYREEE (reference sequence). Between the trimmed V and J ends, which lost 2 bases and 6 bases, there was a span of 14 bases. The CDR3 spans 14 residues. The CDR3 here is CASSFQLGTSEAFF. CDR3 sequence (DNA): TGTGCCAGCAGCTTTCAATTGGGGACGTCTGAAGCTTTCTTT.